The 20 T cell receptor beta chains presented below share a single source sample, sequenced in a study of molecular identifiers for immune sequencing clone quantification. One entry per CDR3 protein, called by TCRdb with MiXCR from the PCR reads. The sample yields under 600,000 distinct CDR3 sequences, roughly 25% seen once. The sequenced sample was naive CD8+ T cells from blood, with Jurkat cell RNA spiked in. Subset defined: FACS-sorted CD8+CD4-CCR7+CD45RA+ naive T cells. Every receptor here comes from a human donor in good health. Some libraries in this study had Jurkat cell RNA spiked in.

The chain joins TRBV5-6 to TRBJ2-7; D is possibly TRBD2 (5 bases). The germline V and J ends were trimmed by 3 bases and 2 bases, with 15 bases remaining between them. The CDR3 is 15 amino acids. The germline CDR1 and CDR2 sequences are SGHDT and YYEEEE. The CDR3: CASSSGGGYTYEQYF. The CDR3 DNA reads as TGTGCCAGCAGCTCCGGTGGAGGTTACACCTACGAGCAGTACTTC. Using reference TRBV5-6 and TRBJ2-7 for the parts outside the CDR3, the full variable domain is DAGVTQSPTHLIKTRGQQVTLRCSPKSGHDTVSWYQQALGQGPQFIFQYYEEEERQRGNFPDRFSGHQFPNYSSELNVNALLLGDSALYLCASSSGGGYTYEQYFGPGTRLTVT.

This clonotype was recorded many times. This chain connects TRBV14 to TRBJ2-1; 9 nucleotides match TRBD2. Looked up from germline, CDR1 is SGHDN and CDR2 is FVKESK. The CDR3 totals 16 residues. V was clipped by 1 base and J by 5 bases; unmatched bases: 6. The CDR3, as DNA: TGTGCCAGCAGCCAAGCGGGACTAGCAACCGACAATGAGCAGTTCTTC. As protein: CASSQAGLATDNEQFF.

V is TRBV5-1 and J is TRBJ2-7; D remains ambiguous. The CDR3 runs to 14 residues. Germline V CDR1 and CDR2: SGHRS, YFSETQ. V was trimmed by 1 base and J by 6 bases, leaving 14 bases between them. The CDR3: CASSLSSELCEQYF. In DNA, the CDR3 is TGCGCCAGCAGCTTGTCTTCGGAGCTCTGCGAGCAGTACTTC.

J is TRBJ2-7 and V is TRBV10-3; 9 bases agree with TRBD2. This CDR3 spans 17 amino acids. The V segment lost 4 bases and the J segment 4 bases; nucleotides outside the gene matches: 14. CDR1 is ENHRY and CDR2 is SYGVKD in the germline V gene. In DNA form, the CDR3 reads TGTGCCATCAGTGGGCCCGACTTGGCGGGGGGGCCATACGAGCAGTACTTC. This codes for CAISGPDLAGGPYEQYF.

This clonotype has just a few counts. The chain carries TRBV20-1 and TRBJ2-1; D not certain. In germline, CDR1 is DFQATT, CDR2 SNEGSKA (reference sequence). Trimming removed 3 bases at V and 3 bases at J, with 9 bases between. The CDR3 contains 13 residues. The CDR3 reads CSASPTDYNEQFF. In DNA, the CDR3 is TGCAGTGCTAGTCCAACGGACTACAATGAGCAGTTCTTC.

Remarks on this clonotype: Germline is not matched at one junction end, which may reflect a read error. The chain recombines TRBV6-2 or TRBV6-3 with TRBJ1-5; D not certain. The CDR3 consists of 13 residues. Per germline, CDR1 MNHEY and CDR2 SVGEGT. As DNA, the CDR3 is TGTGCCAGCAGCGGGGAGTCGTATCCGCCCCCGCATTTT. Protein sequence: CASSGESYPPPHF.

This clonotype was detected only a few times. In DNA, the CDR3 is TGCGCCAGCAGTGATAGCGGGGCGCTGTACGAGCAGTACTTC. Translated: CASSDSGALYEQYF. J is TRBJ2-7 and V is TRBV10-1; 8 bases match TRBD2. J gave up 4 bases and V 3 bases, and 5 bases lay outside the gene matches. The length of the CDR3 is 14 residues. Germline V CDR1 and CDR2: WNHNN, SYGVQD (reference sequence).

The chain links TRBV11-2 to TRBJ2-1; perhaps TRBD2 as D (7 bases). This CDR3 contains 17 residues. Germline V lookup: CDR1 SGHAT, CDR2 FQNNGV. V lost 2 bases to trimming and J lost 2 bases, with 16 bases between them. CDR3 sequence (DNA): TGTGCCAGCAGCTTATTGGGGGGGCAGCTTGCCTACAATGAGCAGTTCTTC. Residues: CASSLLGGQLAYNEQFF.

Comments on this clonotype: This may be a read error: a much more frequent sequence differs by one nucleotide. The missing conserved phenylalanine or tryptophan at the end of this CDR3 makes a read error likely. This chain links TRBV20-1 with TRBJ1-1; D gene unclear. V gave up 6 bases and J gave up 3 bases, with 14 bases separating them. This CDR3 is 13 amino acids long. Germline V CDR1 and CDR2: DFQATT, SNEGSKA (reference sequence). CDR3: CSANGPEYTEAFL. Written as DNA, the CDR3 is TGCAGTGCAAACGGACCCGAATACACTGAAGCTTTCCTT.

This clonotype was detected many times. The V gene is TRBV6-5, the J gene TRBJ1-1; 7 bases fit TRBD1. Trimming removed 6 bases from V and 1 base from J; junction bases left unmatched: 8. CDR1 and CDR2 (germline): MNHEY, SVGAGI. CDR3 length equals 15 residues. CDR3 amino acids: CASSYGQAANTEAFF. The CDR3 DNA reads as TGTGCCAGCAGCTACGGACAGGCGGCGAACACTGAAGCTTTCTTT.

Concerning this clonotype: At one of its ends the junction is not consistent with the germline gene, which may arise from a read error. The chain combines TRBV7-9 with TRBJ1-4; D remains unclear. Germline CDR1 reads SEHNR; CDR2 reads FQNEAQ (reference sequence). This CDR3 spans 16 amino acids. CDR3 sequence (DNA): TGTACCAGCAGCTTAGACTCTGAGGGAAGTAATGAAAAACTGTTTTTT. Its protein product is CTSSLDSEGSNEKLFF.

This clonotype showed up many times. This rearrangement joins TRBV5-1 to TRBJ2-7; the match to TRBD2 covers 8 bases. The CDR3 contains 16 residues. Looked up from germline, CDR1 is SGHRS and CDR2 is YFSETQ. V was pared by 7 bases and J by 2 bases, with 14 bases of the junction left unmatched. CDR3 amino acids: CASGGGTRLFPYEQYF. CDR3 coding DNA: TGCGCCAGCGGAGGAGGGACTAGATTATTTCCCTACGAGCAGTACTTC.

The rearrangement joins TRBV5-1 to TRBJ2-3; 7 bases are a match to TRBD2. The J segment lost 0 bases and the V segment lost 4 bases, leaving 8 bases of the junction unmatched. CDR1 is SGHRS, CDR2 YFSETQ, per germline. The CDR3 runs to 16 residues. The CDR3: CASSPEAGTSTDTQYF. CDR3 in DNA: TGCGCCAGCAGCCCCGAAGCGGGAACTAGCACAGATACGCAGTATTTT.

On this clonotype itself: A much more abundant neighbour one base away suggests this may be a read error. This sequence joins TRBV10-2 and TRBJ2-5; TRBD2 matches at 13 bases. The CDR3 is 17 amino acids. Germline-derived CDR1 and CDR2 are WSHSY and SAAADI. The DNA of the CDR3 is TGCGACAGCAGTGAGTCGTCGGGACTAGCGGGACAAGAGACCCAGTACTTC. It yields the protein CDSSESSGLAGQETQYF.

This chain joins TRBV6-2 or TRBV6-3 and TRBJ1-5; D call uncertain. CDR3 size: 12 residues. From germline, CDR1 is MNHEY and CDR2 SVGEGT. Trimming took off 8 bases at V and 4 bases at J, with 9 bases between the two ends. The CDR3 protein is CASGPENQPQHF. Written as DNA, the CDR3 is TGTGCCAGCGGTCCCGAAAATCAGCCCCAGCATTTT.

The chain carries TRBV24-1 and TRBJ1-5; D might be TRBD1 (5 bases). Trimming left V 7 bases short and J 4 bases short, with 16 bases between. This CDR3 region has 15 residues. Germline values: CDR1 KGHDR, CDR2 SFDVKD. The chain's CDR3 is CATRGRRAENQPQHF. CDR3 DNA sequence: TGTGCCACCAGGGGACGGAGGGCGGAAAATCAGCCCCAGCATTTT.

In its sample, this clonotype was seen a few times. V and J are TRBV9 and TRBJ1-6; D is possibly TRBD1 (6 bases). CDR1 is SGDLS, CDR2 YYNGEE, per germline. The V end lost 3 bases, the J end lost 0 bases, and 10 bases lay between the germline ends. The CDR3 runs 16 residues. CDR3 amino acids: CASSGDRSSYNSPLHF. CDR3 sequence (DNA): TGTGCCAGCAGCGGCGACAGGAGCTCCTATAATTCACCCCTCCACTTT.

This rearrangement joins TRBV20-1 to TRBJ1-1; no reliable D call. This CDR3 is 16 amino acids long. Germline V CDR1 and CDR2: DFQATT, SNEGSKA (reference sequence). The ends were cut back, 0 bases at V and 2 bases at J, with 16 bases in the middle. The CDR3 nucleotides are TGCAGTGCTAGAGATTCAAAGGAGGCGAGAAACACTGAAGCTTTCTTT. Encoded protein: CSARDSKEARNTEAFF.

This rearrangement joins TRBV3-1 to TRBJ2-3; D gene ambiguous. The CDR3 sequence is 15 residues long. The V end lost 0 bases, the J end lost 1 base, and 8 bases lay between the germline ends. The V gene's germline CDR1 is LGHDT and CDR2 YNNKEL (reference sequence). The CDR3: CASSQDETGTDTQYF. CDR3 in DNA: TGTGCCAGCAGCCAAGATGAGACCGGCACAGATACGCAGTATTTT.

This clonotype was picked up many times. This rearrangement joins TRBV4-3 to TRBJ2-7, with TRBD1 matching over 10 bases. In germline, CDR1 is LGHNA, CDR2 YSLEER. The CDR3 covers 15 residues. With 4 bases clipped from V and 3 bases from J, the junction kept 6 bases outside the gene matches. CDR3 loop: CASSPGQGDFYEQYF. CDR3 nucleotide sequence: TGCGCCAGCAGCCCCGGACAGGGGGACTTCTACGAGCAGTACTTC.